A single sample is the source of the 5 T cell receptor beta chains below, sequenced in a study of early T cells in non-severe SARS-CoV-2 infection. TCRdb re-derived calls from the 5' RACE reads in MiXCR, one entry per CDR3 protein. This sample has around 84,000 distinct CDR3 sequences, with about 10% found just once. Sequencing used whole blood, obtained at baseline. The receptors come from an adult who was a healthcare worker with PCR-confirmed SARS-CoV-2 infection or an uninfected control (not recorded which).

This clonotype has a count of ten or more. The CDR3 loop is CASSTSGTDTQYF. As DNA, the CDR3 is TGTGCCAGCAGTACTAGCGGGACAGATACGCAGTATTTT. The rearrangement joins TRBV12-3 or TRBV12-4 to TRBJ2-3, with 9 bases that match TRBD2. The length of the CDR3 is 13 residues. J gave up 3 bases and V 5 bases, and 0 bases lay outside the gene matches.

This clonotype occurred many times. CDR3 sequence reads: CASSDRGNQPQHF. The CDR3 DNA is TGTGCCAGCAGCGACAGGGGGAATCAGCCCCAGCATTTT. V is TRBV12-3 or TRBV12-4 and J is TRBJ1-5; 9 positions agree with TRBD1. This CDR3 has 13 amino acids. After removal of 6 bases from V and 4 bases from J, the junction contained 1 base not matched to a gene.

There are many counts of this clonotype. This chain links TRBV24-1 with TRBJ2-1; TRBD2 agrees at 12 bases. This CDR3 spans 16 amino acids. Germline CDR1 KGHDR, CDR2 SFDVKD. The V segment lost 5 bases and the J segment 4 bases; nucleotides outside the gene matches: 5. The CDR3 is CATSATSGRKYNEQFF. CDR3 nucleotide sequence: TGTGCCACCAGTGCTACTAGCGGGAGGAAATACAATGAGCAGTTCTTC.

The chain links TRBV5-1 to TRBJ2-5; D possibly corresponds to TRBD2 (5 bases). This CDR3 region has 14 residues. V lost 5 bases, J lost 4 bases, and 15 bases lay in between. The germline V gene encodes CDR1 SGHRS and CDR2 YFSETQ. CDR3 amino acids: CASSDTSAGETQYF. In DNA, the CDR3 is TGCGCCAGCAGTGACACCTCCGCGGGAGAGACCCAGTACTTC.

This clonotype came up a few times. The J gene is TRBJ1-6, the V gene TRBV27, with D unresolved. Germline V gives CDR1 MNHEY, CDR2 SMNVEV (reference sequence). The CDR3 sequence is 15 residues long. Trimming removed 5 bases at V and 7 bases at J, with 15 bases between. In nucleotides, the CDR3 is TGTGCCAGCAGTCCACCTAGGCCGACGAATTCACCCCTCCACTTT. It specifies CASSPPRPTNSPLHF.